These 11 T cell receptor beta chains came from one sample sequenced in a study of T cells in Graves' hyperthyroidism and ophthalmopathy. Regions amplified from RNA transcripts were the TCR beta CDR3 regions. When the TCR CDR3 underwent first-round RT-PCR, the HTBI primer set was used. TCRdb reanalysed the multiplex PCR reads using MiXCR and keeps one entry per CDR3 protein. The sample holds a few hundred thousand distinct CDR3 sequences, 13% to 15% seen once. Sample: blood. These receptor sequences come from a young woman with Graves' hyperthyroidism.

This clonotype was observed many times. The chain employs TRBV6-2 or TRBV6-3 and TRBJ2-1; TRBD2 might be the D (5 bases). The germline gives CDR1 MNHEY, CDR2 SVGEGT. The CDR3 totals 17 residues. Trimming removed 8 bases at V and 0 bases at J, with 20 bases between. CDR3 in amino acids: CASVKEGVAYSYNEQFF. In DNA form, the CDR3 reads TGTGCCAGCGTTAAAGAGGGTGTGGCATACTCCTACAATGAGCAGTTCTTC.

Ten or more counts support this clonotype. The rearrangement links TRBV28 to TRBJ2-7, with a tentative D call TRBD2 (7 bases). CDR1 MDHEN and CDR2 SYDVKM come from the germline V gene. V shed 3 bases and J shed 2 bases, with 14 bases lying between them. This CDR3 comprises 15 residues. Here the CDR3 reads CASSLGAGAAYEQYV. The CDR3 DNA follows: TGTGCCAGCAGTTTGGGGGCGGGAGCGGCCTACGAGCAGTACGTC.

This clonotype was counted only a few times. V and J are TRBV12-3 or TRBV12-4 and TRBJ2-3; unclear D gene. The CDR3 runs 14 residues. V was shortened by 8 bases and J by 4 bases, with 16 bases between the two germline ends. CDR3 DNA: TGTGCCAGCCACCCCCCCGGAGCCCCAGATACGCAGTATTTT. It yields the protein CASHPPGAPDTQYF.

The chain has TRBV9 and TRBJ2-3, with TRBD2 as a possible D gene (6 bases). Trimming took off 0 bases at V and 2 bases at J, with 16 bases between the two ends. This CDR3 contains 17 residues. From germline, CDR1 is SGDLS and CDR2 YYNGEE. CDR3 loop: CASSVELADKSTDTQYF. The CDR3 nucleotides read TGTGCCAGCAGCGTAGAACTAGCTGATAAATCCACAGATACGCAGTATTTT. Based on the CDR3 plus reference TRBV9 and TRBJ2-3, the full variable domain is DSGVTQTPKHLITATGQRVTLRCSPRSGDLSVYWYQQSLDQGLQFLIQYYNGEERAKGNILERFSAQQFPDLHSELNLSSLELGDSALYFCASSVELADKSTDTQYFGPGTRLTVL.

The J gene is TRBJ1-1, the V gene TRBV12-3 or TRBV12-4, with D possibly being TRBD1 (5 bases). Trimming took off 6 bases at V and 0 bases at J, with 11 bases between the two ends. This CDR3 region has 14 residues. The CDR3 region is CASRSWGLNTEAFF. The CDR3 coding sequence is TGTGCCAGCAGATCGTGGGGACTGAACACTGAAGCTTTCTTT.

At least ten counts were recorded for this clonotype. CDR3 coding DNA: TGTGCCAGCAGCCCCGGAGCGCAGCTGTACAATGAGCAGTTCTTC. Protein product: CASSPGAQLYNEQFF. The chain employs TRBV5-6 and TRBJ2-1; D call uncertain. CDR1 SGHDT and CDR2 YYEEEE come from the germline V gene. Trimming shortened V by 4 bases and J by 4 bases, and 15 bases separated the two germline ends. This CDR3 region has 15 residues.

Ten or more counts support this clonotype. The chain uses TRBV14 and TRBJ2-4, with 8 nucleotides matching TRBD2. There are 13 residues in the CDR3. J lost 7 bases, V lost 3 bases, and 2 bases had no gene match. From germline, CDR1 is SGHDN and CDR2 FVKESK. CDR3 protein: CASSQTGGNIQYF. The CDR3 bases are TGTGCCAGCAGCCAGACGGGGGGGAACATTCAGTACTTC.

This clonotype appeared many times. The gene calls are TRBV7-8 and TRBJ2-1, with D possibly matching TRBD2 (5 bases). The V gene's germline CDR1 is SGHVS and CDR2 FQNEAQ. Between the trimmed V and J ends, which lost 3 bases and 4 bases, there was a span of 13 bases. The CDR3 is 15 amino acids. CDR3 nucleotide sequence: TGTGCCAGCAGCTTCGGCCAAGCGGCATACAATGAGCAGTTCTTC. Protein sequence: CASSFGQAAYNEQFF.

In its sample, this clonotype was seen many times. The chain combines TRBV12-3 or TRBV12-4 with TRBJ2-5, with 7 bases fitting TRBD2. The CDR3 contains 14 residues. V lost 11 bases and J lost 0; bases outside the gene matches: 9. As DNA, the CDR3 is TGTGCCGGCGCCGGGACTAAGTACCAAGAGACCCAGTACTTC. It yields the protein CAGAGTKYQETQYF.

This clonotype was picked up many times. One end of the junction varies from germline; a read error may be responsible. This sequence joins TRBV12-3 or TRBV12-4 and TRBJ1-6, with D hard to call. The CDR3 totals 12 residues. The CDR3 loop reads CASSLENSPLHF. The CDR3 DNA reads as TGTGCCAGCAGCTTAGAGAATTCACCCCTCCACTTT.

This chain links TRBV11-2 with TRBJ1-3; D is ambiguous. CDR3 length: 15 amino acids. V lost 3 bases to trimming and J lost 0 bases, with 9 bases between them. Looked up from germline, CDR1 is SGHAT and CDR2 is FQNNGV. The DNA for the CDR3 is TGTGCCAGCAGCTTGGAGAGTCGCTCTGGAAACACCATATATTTT. It translates to CASSLESRSGNTIYF.